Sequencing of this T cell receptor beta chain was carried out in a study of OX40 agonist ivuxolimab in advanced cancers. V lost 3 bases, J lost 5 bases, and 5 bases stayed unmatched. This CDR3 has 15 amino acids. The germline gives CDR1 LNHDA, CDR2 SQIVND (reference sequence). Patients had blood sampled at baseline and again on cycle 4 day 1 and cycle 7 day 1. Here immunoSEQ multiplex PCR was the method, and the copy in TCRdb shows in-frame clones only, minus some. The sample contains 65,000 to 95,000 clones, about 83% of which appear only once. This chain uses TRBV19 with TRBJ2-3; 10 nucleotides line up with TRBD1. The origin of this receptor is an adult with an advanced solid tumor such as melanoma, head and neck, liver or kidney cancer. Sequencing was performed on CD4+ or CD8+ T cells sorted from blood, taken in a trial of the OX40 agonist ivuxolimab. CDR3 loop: CASSIGDRGVDTQYF. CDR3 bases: TGTGCCAGTAGTATCGGGGACAGGGGAGTAGATACGCAGTATTTT.